The 28 T cell receptor beta chains given below trace back to one sample, sequenced in a study of blood T cell repertoires in COVID-19. Some clones are missing from TCRdb's copy, which holds only in-frame ones; the method was immunoSEQ multiplex PCR. The sample has under 70,000 clones, about 93% seen once. Input material: peripheral blood. The receptors shown here come from a human donor with active COVID-19. The donor label of this sample is uncertain.

The chain carries TRBV29-1 and TRBJ1-1; TRBD1 aligns across 7 bases. The CDR3 has 12 amino acids. Trimming removed 7 bases from V and 0 bases from J; junction bases left unmatched: 2. CDR1 is SQVTM, CDR2 ANQGSEA, per germline. The CDR3 protein is CSEQGLNTEAFF. CDR3 nucleotide sequence: TGCAGCGAACAGGGGCTGAACACTGAAGCTTTCTTT.

This clone was detected only a few times. The chain uses TRBV28 and TRBJ2-7; possibly TRBD1 for D (6 bases). V was clipped by 4 bases and J by 3 bases, with 13 bases between them. CDR3 length: 14 amino acids. The germline CDR1 and CDR2 sequences are MDHEN and SYDVKM. CDR3 DNA: TGTGCCAGCAGTTCCATTGAGGACAGCTACGAGCAGTACTTC. It codes for CASSSIEDSYEQYF.

This sequence joins TRBV9 and TRBJ1-4; the match to TRBD1 covers 9 bases. The V gene end was trimmed by 4 bases and the J gene end by 6 bases; junction bases not matched to a gene: 4. The CDR3 has 14 amino acids. Germline V gene sequence: CDR1 SGDLS, CDR2 YYNGEE. The CDR3 loop is CASSPRTGDEKLFF. Written as DNA, the CDR3 is TGTGCCAGCAGCCCTCGGACAGGGGATGAAAAACTGTTTTTT.

This chain joins TRBV27 and TRBJ2-3; 8 bases fit TRBD2. Germline loops: CDR1 MNHEY, CDR2 SMNVEV (reference sequence). CDR3 length: 14 amino acids. V was clipped by 3 bases and J by 3 bases; unmatched bases: 2. CDR3 nucleotides: TGTGCCAGCAGTTTCCAGCGGGGGACAGATACGCAGTATTTT. It codes for CASSFQRGTDTQYF.

The chain combines TRBV3-1 (or the pseudogene TRBV3-2) with TRBJ2-7, with 11 nucleotides matching TRBD2. The CDR3 is 15 amino acids. Trimming took 4 bases from V and 1 from J; bases not matched to a gene: 3. Germline CDR1 reads LGHDT; CDR2 reads YNNKEL (reference sequence). CDR3 region: CASSRTSGSSYEQYF. The CDR3 coding sequence is TGTGCCAGCAGCCGTACTAGCGGGAGTTCCTACGAGCAGTACTTC.

This clone was found once. This chain links TRBV4-2 with TRBJ2-2, with 7 bases lining up with TRBD1. The CDR3 is 15 amino acids. V trimming: 3 bases; J trimming: 4 bases; junction bases outside the gene matches: 5. Germline V lookup: CDR1 LGHNA, CDR2 YNFKEQ. The CDR3 DNA reads as TGTGCCAGCAGCCACGGACAGGCGGGCACCGGGGAGCTGTTTTTT. This sequence encodes CASSHGQAGTGELFF.

This rearrangement joins TRBV7-2 to TRBJ2-7; 10 bases line up with TRBD1. V dropped 4 bases and J dropped 2; count of bases not matched to a gene: 8. Germline CDR1 is SGHTA and CDR2 is FQGNSA. The CDR3 has 16 residues. For the CDR3, the DNA is TGTGCCAGCAGCTCGAGGACAGGGGGAAAAACCTACGAGCAGTACTTC. It specifies CASSSRTGGKTYEQYF.

This chain links TRBV19 with TRBJ1-2, with 8 nucleotides matching TRBD1. After removal of 3 bases from V and 3 bases from J, the junction contained 9 bases not matched to a gene. The germline V gene has CDR1 LNHDA and CDR2 SQIVND (reference sequence). CDR3 size: 16 residues. The CDR3 DNA sequence: TGTGCCAGTAGTATGGTGCAGCCAGGGGGCGACTATGGCTACACCTTC. Residues: CASSMVQPGGDYGYTF.

This clone was seen only once. The chain links TRBV9 to TRBJ2-1, with D possibly being TRBD2 (5 bases). Trimming pared 4 bases from V and 0 bases from J, leaving 8 bases between. In germline, CDR1 is SGDLS, CDR2 YYNGEE. The CDR3 length is 14 residues. The CDR3 spells CASSLGLSYNEQFF. The CDR3 DNA reads as TGTGCCAGCAGCCTAGGACTCTCCTACAATGAGCAGTTCTTC.

The rearrangement uses TRBV3-1 (or the pseudogene TRBV3-2) and TRBJ2-3; TRBD2 agrees at 7 bases. This CDR3 has 18 amino acids. CDR1 is LGHDT and CDR2 is YNNKEL in the germline V gene (reference sequence). Trimming cost V 2 bases and J 3 bases; bases outside gene matches: 14. The CDR3 DNA is TGTGCCAGCAGCCAATTGACAGATAGACTAGCTCGGACAGATACGCAGTATTTT. Protein: CASSQLTDRLARTDTQYF.

This clone was observed once. This rearrangement joins TRBV30 to TRBJ2-1; no clear D gene. Germline V gene lookup returns CDR1 GTSNPN and CDR2 SVGIG (reference sequence). V lost 0 bases and J 5 bases, leaving 5 bases between the germline ends. This CDR3 region has 12 residues. CDR3 sequence reads: CAWSVRDNEQFF. CDR3 nucleotide sequence: TGTGCCTGGAGTGTACGAGACAATGAGCAGTTCTTC.

The genes are TRBV7-8 and TRBJ2-1; 13 bases are shared with TRBD2. Germline V gene sequence: CDR1 SGHVS, CDR2 FQNEAQ. The CDR3 spans 16 residues. Losses at the gene ends were 2 bases for V and 5 bases for J; bases not matched to a gene: 3. CDR3 DNA sequence: TGTGCCAGCAGCTTACTACTAGCGGGAGGGGACAATGAGCAGTTCTTC. This translates into CASSLLLAGGDNEQFF. The complete variable domain, with remaining parts taken from reference TRBV7-8 and TRBJ2-1, reads GAGVSQSPRYKVAKRGQDVALRCDPISGHVSLFWYQQALGQGPEFLTYFQNEAQLDKSGLPSDRFFAERPEGSVSTLKIQRTQQEDSAVYLCASSLLLAGGDNEQFFGPGTRLTVL.

This clone appeared once. The J gene is TRBJ2-7, the V gene TRBV19; 8 bases match TRBD2. The J segment lost 0 bases and the V segment lost 6 bases, leaving 7 bases of the junction unmatched. There are 15 residues in the CDR3. CDR1 is LNHDA, CDR2 SQIVND, per germline (reference sequence). DNA of the CDR3: TGTGCCAGTAGGGTACTAGCGGAGAGCTCCTACGAGCAGTACTTC. Protein: CASRVLAESSYEQYF.

The chain combines TRBV28 with TRBJ1-2, with a weak D call TRBD1 (6 bases). V gave up 8 bases and J gave up 2 bases, with 18 bases separating them. This CDR3 spans 15 amino acids. Germline CDR1 MDHEN, CDR2 SYDVKM. The CDR3 protein is CASLAGESLNYGYTF. Written as DNA, the CDR3 is TGTGCCAGCTTGGCAGGGGAAAGTCTAAACTATGGCTACACCTTC.

The J gene is TRBJ2-7, the V gene TRBV5-6, with a tentative D call TRBD1 (5 bases). In germline, CDR1 is SGHDT, CDR2 YYEEEE. This CDR3 spans 12 amino acids. V was pared by 3 bases and J by 4 bases, with 8 bases between. CDR3 residues: CASSYQGYEQYV. CDR3 DNA sequence: TGTGCCAGCAGCTACCAGGGTTACGAGCAGTACGTC.

V usage is TRBV30 and J usage is TRBJ2-2; D may be TRBD1 or TRBD2 (6 bases each). This CDR3 is built from 17 residues. Deletions cut 5 bases from V and 4 bases from J, with 23 bases between. The germline gives CDR1 GTSNPN, CDR2 SVGIG (reference sequence). The DNA of the CDR3 is TGTGCCTGGGGGGGGCCGGCGGCAGGATTTCGCACCGGGGAGCTGTTTTTT. Translated: CAWGGPAAGFRTGELFF. The complete variable domain, with remaining parts taken from reference TRBV30 and TRBJ2-2, reads SQTIHQWPATLVQPVGSPLSLECTVEGTSNPNLYWYRQAAGRGLQLLFYSVGIGQISSEVPQNLSASRPQDRQFILSSKKLLLSDSGFYLCAWGGPAAGFRTGELFFGEGSRLTVL.

This clone was seen only a few times. The CDR3 here is CASSGTGNQPQHF. DNA for the CDR3: TGTGCCAGTAGTGGGACAGGCAATCAGCCCCAGCATTTT. The chain recombines TRBV19 with TRBJ1-5, with 7 bases that match TRBD1. V shed 5 bases and J 2 bases; nucleotides not matched to a gene: 0. Germline assignment: CDR1 LNHDA and CDR2 SQIVND (reference sequence). The CDR3 runs to 13 residues.

This clone occurred once. The chain has TRBV6-4 and TRBJ2-2; D uncertain. CDR3 size: 14 residues. Trimming cost V 3 bases and J 3 bases, with 8 bases left between them. Germline CDR1 is MRHNA and CDR2 is SNTAGT. CDR3 DNA sequence: TGTGCCAGCAGTGATCGGTCGGACACCGGGGAGCTGTTTTTT. Amino acid sequence: CASSDRSDTGELFF.

The chain carries TRBV19 and TRBJ2-1; possible D gene TRBD2, 6 bases. This CDR3 spans 16 amino acids. The germline V gene encodes CDR1 LNHDA and CDR2 SQIVND (reference sequence). The germline V and J ends were trimmed by 1 base and 0 bases, with 10 bases remaining between them. The CDR3: CASSIGRGLSYNEQFF. In DNA form, the CDR3 reads TGTGCCAGTAGTATAGGGAGGGGCCTCTCCTACAATGAGCAGTTCTTC.

This chain links TRBV14 with TRBJ2-1; 9 bases align to TRBD1. The junction had 11 bases not matched to a gene; V was cut back by 4 bases and J by 4 bases. The germline gives CDR1 SGHDN, CDR2 FVKESK. The CDR3 length is 17 residues. The CDR3 reads CASSRRTGTGNYNEQFF. The CDR3 DNA is TGTGCCAGCAGCCGCCGAACCGGGACAGGGAATTACAATGAGCAGTTCTTC.

The chain recombines TRBV19 with TRBJ2-7, with TRBD2 as a possible D gene (6 bases). The CDR3 sequence is 14 residues long. In germline, CDR1 is LNHDA, CDR2 SQIVND (reference sequence). V lost 6 bases to trimming and J lost 0 bases, with 12 bases between them. The CDR3 DNA reads as TGTGCCAGTAGCCCCGCGGGGCACTCCTACGAGCAGTACGTC. Protein sequence: CASSPAGHSYEQYV.

The J gene is TRBJ1-2, the V gene TRBV19; D ambiguous. The V gene lost 6 bases and the J gene lost 2 bases, with 13 bases spanning the gap. Germline V gene sequence: CDR1 LNHDA, CDR2 SQIVND (reference sequence). CDR3 size: 14 residues. The DNA of the CDR3 is TGTGCCAGTAGCCTTCTGCTATTGAACTATGGCTACACCTTC. Its translation: CASSLLLLNYGYTF.

CDR3 loop: CASTPRRDQETQYF. The CDR3 DNA is TGTGCCAGCACCCCTAGGCGGGACCAAGAGACCCAGTACTTC. The gene calls are TRBV6-6 and TRBJ2-5; a weak D match, TRBD2 (5 bases). Germline values: CDR1 MNHNY, CDR2 SVGAGI (reference sequence). The CDR3 is 14 residues long. Trimming took 7 bases from V and 0 from J, leaving 12 bases between them.

The chain carries TRBV7-9 and TRBJ2-7, with D possibly being TRBD2 (5 bases). Germline CDR1 is SEHNR and CDR2 is FQNEAQ (reference sequence). V was pared by 5 bases and J by 2 bases, with 16 bases between. The CDR3 loop spans 15 amino acids. Here the CDR3 DNA reads TGTGCCAGCAGCCAAGAGGGCAGAGATCCCTACGAGCAGTACTTC. Translation: CASSQEGRDPYEQYF. The full variable domain, its missing parts supplied by reference TRBV7-9 and TRBJ2-7, is DTGVSQNPRHKITKRGQNVTFRCDPISEHNRLYWYRQTLGQGPEFLTYFQNEAQLEKSRLLSDRFSAERPKGSFSTLEIQRTEQGDSAMYLCASSQEGRDPYEQYFGPGTRLTVT.

V is TRBV5-1 and J is TRBJ2-6; 8 bases fit TRBD1. The J segment lost 0 bases and the V segment lost 5 bases, leaving 10 bases of the junction unmatched. Germline loops: CDR1 SGHRS, CDR2 YFSETQ. There are 18 residues in the CDR3. The CDR3 loop reads CASSLAGQVLSGANVLTF. DNA of the CDR3: TGCGCCAGCAGTCTGGCGGGACAGGTCCTCTCTGGGGCCAACGTCCTGACTTTC.

The chain couples TRBV4-1 to TRBJ1-2; the D is unclear. Germline loops: CDR1 MGHRA, CDR2 YSYEKL. V dropped 0 bases and J dropped 8 bases, with 7 bases sitting between them. The CDR3 is 12 amino acids. CDR3 coding DNA: TGCGCCAGCAGCCAAGAGTGGGCAGGCTACACCTTC. This sequence encodes CASSQEWAGYTF.

The rearrangement joins TRBV19 to TRBJ2-7; 8 positions agree with TRBD1. The CDR3 sequence is 16 residues long. Trimming at V came to 1 base and at J to 0 bases, leaving 5 bases not matched to a gene. Germline loops: CDR1 LNHDA, CDR2 SQIVND (reference sequence). The CDR3: CASSIVWTGNSYEQYF. Written as DNA, the CDR3 is TGTGCCAGTAGTATAGTGTGGACAGGGAACTCCTACGAGCAGTACTTC.

This rearrangement joins TRBV14 to TRBJ2-3; D may be TRBD1 (5 bases). CDR1 SGHDN and CDR2 FVKESK come from the germline V gene. The length of the CDR3 is 15 residues. Trimming took 4 bases from V and 0 from J, leaving 11 bases between them. The CDR3 nucleotides are TGTGCCAGCAGCCGTTCAAGGGGAAGCACAGATACGCAGTATTTT. This translates into CASSRSRGSTDTQYF.